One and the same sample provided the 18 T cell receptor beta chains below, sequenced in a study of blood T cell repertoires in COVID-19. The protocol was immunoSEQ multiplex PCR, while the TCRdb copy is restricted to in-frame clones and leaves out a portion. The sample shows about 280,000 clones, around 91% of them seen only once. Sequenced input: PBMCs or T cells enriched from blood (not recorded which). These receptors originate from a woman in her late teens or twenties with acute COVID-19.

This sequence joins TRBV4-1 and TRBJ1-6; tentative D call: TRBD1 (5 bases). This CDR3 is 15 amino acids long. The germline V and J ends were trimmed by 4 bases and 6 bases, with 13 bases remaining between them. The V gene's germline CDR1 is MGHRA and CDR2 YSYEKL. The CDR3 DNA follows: TGCGCCAGCAGCCGGACCGGGACTCCTAATTCACCCCTCCACTTT. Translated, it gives CASSRTGTPNSPLHF.

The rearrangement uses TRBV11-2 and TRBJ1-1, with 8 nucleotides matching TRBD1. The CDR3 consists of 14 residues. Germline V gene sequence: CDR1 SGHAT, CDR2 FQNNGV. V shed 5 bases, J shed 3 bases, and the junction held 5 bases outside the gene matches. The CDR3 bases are TGTGCCAGCAGCACCGGGACAGGCTACACTGAAGCTTTCTTT. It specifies CASSTGTGYTEAFF.

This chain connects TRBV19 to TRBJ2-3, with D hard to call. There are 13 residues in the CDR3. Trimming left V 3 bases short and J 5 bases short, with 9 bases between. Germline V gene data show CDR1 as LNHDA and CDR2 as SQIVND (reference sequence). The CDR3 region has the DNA TGTGCCAGTAGTATCCCCACTGGAGATACGCAGTATTTT. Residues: CASSIPTGDTQYF.

CDR3 coding DNA: TGTGCCTGGAGTGTACTTCCGATAGCAGCCAGACCTAATGAAAAACTGTTTTTT. Protein product: CAWSVLPIAARPNEKLFF. The V gene is TRBV30, the J gene TRBJ1-4; D is undetermined. V gave up 0 bases and J gave up 3 bases, with 20 bases separating them. The CDR3 loop spans 18 amino acids. Germline assignment: CDR1 GTSNPN and CDR2 SVGIG (reference sequence).

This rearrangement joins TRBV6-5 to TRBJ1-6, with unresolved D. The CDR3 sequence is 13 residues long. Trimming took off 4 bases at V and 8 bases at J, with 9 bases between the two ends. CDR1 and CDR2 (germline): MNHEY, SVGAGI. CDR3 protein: CASSFDGDSPLHF. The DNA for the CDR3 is TGTGCCAGCAGTTTCGACGGGGATTCACCCCTCCACTTT.

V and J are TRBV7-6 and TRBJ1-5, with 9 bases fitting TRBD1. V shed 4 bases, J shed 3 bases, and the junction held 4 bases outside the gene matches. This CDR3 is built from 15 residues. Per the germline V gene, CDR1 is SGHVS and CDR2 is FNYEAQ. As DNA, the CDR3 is TGTGCCAGCAGCTCCGGGACAGGGATCAATCAGCCCCAGCATTTT. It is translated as CASSSGTGINQPQHF.

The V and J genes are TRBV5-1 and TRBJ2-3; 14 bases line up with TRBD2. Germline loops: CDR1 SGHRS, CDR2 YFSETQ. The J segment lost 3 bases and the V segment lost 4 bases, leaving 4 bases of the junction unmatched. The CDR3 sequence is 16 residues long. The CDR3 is CASSRLAGGLTDTQYF. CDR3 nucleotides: TGCGCCAGCAGCAGACTAGCGGGAGGGTTGACAGATACGCAGTATTTT.

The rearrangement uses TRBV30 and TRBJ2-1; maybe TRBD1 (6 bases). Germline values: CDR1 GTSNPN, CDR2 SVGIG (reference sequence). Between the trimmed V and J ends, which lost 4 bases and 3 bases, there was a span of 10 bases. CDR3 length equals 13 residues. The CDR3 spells CAWTGVFYNEQFF. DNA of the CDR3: TGTGCCTGGACAGGGGTCTTCTACAATGAGCAGTTCTTC. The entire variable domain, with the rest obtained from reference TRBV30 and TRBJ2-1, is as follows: SQTIHQWPATLVQPVGSPLSLECTVEGTSNPNLYWYRQAAGRGLQLLFYSVGIGQISSEVPQNLSASRPQDRQFILSSKKLLLSDSGFYLCAWTGVFYNEQFFGPGTRLTVL.

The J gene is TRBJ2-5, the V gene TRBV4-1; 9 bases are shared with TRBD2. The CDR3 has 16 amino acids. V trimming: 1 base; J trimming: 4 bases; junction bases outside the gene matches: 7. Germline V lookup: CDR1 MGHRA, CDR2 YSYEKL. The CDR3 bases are TGCGCCAGCAGCCAAGGGCTTGGAGCGGGAGGAGAGACCCAGTACTTC. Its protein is CASSQGLGAGGETQYF.

CDR3 DNA sequence: TGTGCCAGCAGTGAAGTGGGCGGGAGCACAGATACGCAGTATTTT. It encodes CASSEVGGSTDTQYF. V and J are TRBV6-1 and TRBJ2-3; perhaps TRBD2 as D (5 bases). Germline V gene lookup returns CDR1 MNHNS and CDR2 SASEGT. The V gene lost 1 base and the J gene lost 0 bases, with 8 bases spanning the gap. This CDR3 region has 15 residues.

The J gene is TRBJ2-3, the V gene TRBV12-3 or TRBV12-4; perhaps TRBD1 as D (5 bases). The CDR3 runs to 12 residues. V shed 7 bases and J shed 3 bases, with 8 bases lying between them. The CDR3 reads CASTSGTDTQYF. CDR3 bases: TGTGCCAGCACCTCAGGGACAGATACGCAGTATTTT.

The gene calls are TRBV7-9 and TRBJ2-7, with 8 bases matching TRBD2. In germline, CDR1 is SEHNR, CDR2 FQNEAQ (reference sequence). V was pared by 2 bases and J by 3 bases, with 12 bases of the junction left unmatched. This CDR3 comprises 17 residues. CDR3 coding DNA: TGTGCCAGCAGCTTATCAACTAGCGGTGACCTAGACTACGAGCAGTACTTC. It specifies CASSLSTSGDLDYEQYF.

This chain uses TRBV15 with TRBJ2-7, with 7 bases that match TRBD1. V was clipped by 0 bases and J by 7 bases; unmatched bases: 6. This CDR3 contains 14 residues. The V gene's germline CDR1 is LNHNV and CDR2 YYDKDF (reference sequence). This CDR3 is CATSRDDRAREQYF. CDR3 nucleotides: TGTGCCACCAGCAGAGATGACAGGGCCCGGGAGCAGTACTTC. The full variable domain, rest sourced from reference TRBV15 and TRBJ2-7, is DAMVIQNPRYQVTQFGKPVTLSCSQTLNHNVMYWYQQKSSQAPKLLFHYYDKDFNNEADTPDNFQSRRPNTSFCFLDIRSPGLGDTAMYLCATSRDDRAREQYFGPGTRLTVT.

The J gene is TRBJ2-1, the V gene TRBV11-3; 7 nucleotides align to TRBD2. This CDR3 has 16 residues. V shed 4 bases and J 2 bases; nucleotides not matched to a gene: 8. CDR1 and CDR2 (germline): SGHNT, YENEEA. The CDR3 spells CASSSWAAGAYNEQFF. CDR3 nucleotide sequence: TGTGCCAGCAGCTCTTGGGCGGCGGGAGCCTACAATGAGCAGTTCTTC.

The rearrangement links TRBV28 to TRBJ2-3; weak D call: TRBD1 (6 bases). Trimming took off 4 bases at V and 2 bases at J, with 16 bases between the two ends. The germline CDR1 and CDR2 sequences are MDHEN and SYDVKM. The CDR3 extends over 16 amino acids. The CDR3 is CASSSWGRANTDTQYF. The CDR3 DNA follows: TGTGCCAGCAGTTCCTGGGGGCGGGCTAACACAGATACGCAGTATTTT.

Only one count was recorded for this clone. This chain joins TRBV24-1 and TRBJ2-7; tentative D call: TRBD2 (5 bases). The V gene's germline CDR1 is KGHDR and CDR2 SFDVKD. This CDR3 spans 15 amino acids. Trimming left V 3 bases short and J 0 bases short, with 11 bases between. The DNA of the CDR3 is TGTGCCACCAGTGATGTGGAGGCCAGCTCCTACGAGCAGTACTTC. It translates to CATSDVEASSYEQYF.

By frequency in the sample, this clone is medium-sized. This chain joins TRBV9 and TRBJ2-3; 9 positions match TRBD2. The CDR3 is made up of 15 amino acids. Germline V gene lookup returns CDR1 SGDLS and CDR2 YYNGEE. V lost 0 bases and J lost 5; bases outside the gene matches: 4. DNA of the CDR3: TGTGCCAGCAGCGTAGGGGCTAGCGGGGAAGATACGCAGTATTTT. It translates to CASSVGASGEDTQYF.

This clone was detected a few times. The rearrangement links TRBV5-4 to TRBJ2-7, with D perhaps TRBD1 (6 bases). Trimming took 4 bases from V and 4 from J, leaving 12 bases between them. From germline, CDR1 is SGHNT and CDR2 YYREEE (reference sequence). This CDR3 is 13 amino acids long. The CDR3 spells CASSTRGQYEQYF. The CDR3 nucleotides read TGTGCCAGCAGCACCCGGGGACAATACGAGCAGTACTTC. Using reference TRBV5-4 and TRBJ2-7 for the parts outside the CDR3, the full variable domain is ETGVTQSPTHLIKTRGQQVTLRCSSQSGHNTVSWYQQALGQGPQFIFQYYREEENGRGNFPPRFSGLQFPNYSSELNVNALELDDSALYLCASSTRGQYEQYFGPGTRLTVT.